This TCR beta chain was captured in a study of control samples from healthy donors and cancer patients (TCRdb year 2020). According to the germline V gene (reference sequence), CDR1 reads LNHNV and CDR2 reads YYDKDF. V is shortened by 3 bases, J by 5 bases, and the region joining them spans 16 bases. The CDR3 measures 16 amino acids from cysteine to phenylalanine. Solely the CDR3 DNA is kept, with 48 bases framed from the first base. Library creation used the immunoSEQ multiplex PCR assay. Sourced from immuneACCESS, this table was stored by TCRdb with only in-frame sequences that have V and J called. A share of the clones is absent; for the studies checked, an unresolved V gene accounts for under half, and the remainder has no known explanation. For this sample the table gives some 100,000 clones, of which about nine tenths were detected only once. The top ten clones comprise around 2.8% of the sample.

Points on this clone: What this receptor recognizes is not known. No clone much larger than this one lies a single base away; base qualities are absent.

The chain employs TRBV15 and TRBJ2-2; possibly the D gene is TRBD1, per 5 matching bases. This TCR came from a human donor in good health. The donor label of this sample is uncertain. Sequenced: blood. The CDR3 protein: CATSSISRAGTGELFF. The nucleotide sequence is TGTGCCACCAGCAGTATTTCCAGGGCAGGAACCGGGGAGCTGTTTTTT.